One and the same sample provided the 21 T cell receptor beta chains below, sequenced in a study of metastatic and nonmetastatic thyroid tumors. With MiXCR, TCRdb reprocessed the PCR reads. The sample consists of about 9,500 clones, about 30% of them appearing once. Treatment of any kind had been given to no patient before thyroid surgery. Input material: tumor tissue. Source of these receptors: a female donor with papillary thyroid cancer or a benign thyroid nodule (not recorded which). Some clones in this sample may be carry-over from other donors' samples.

V and J are TRBV11-3 and TRBJ1-3; 9 bases align to TRBD1. J was trimmed by 0 bases and V by 5 bases; bases with no gene match: 5. Germline lookup yields CDR1 SGHNT and CDR2 YENEEA. The CDR3 length is 16 residues. The CDR3: CASSDGQGFSGNTIYF. CDR3 nucleotides: TGTGCCAGCAGCGATGGACAGGGGTTCTCTGGAAACACCATATATTTT.

This clone is categorized as medium-sized (0.01 to 0.1%). The chain has TRBV7-2 and TRBJ2-7, with 9 positions matching TRBD2. With 3 bases clipped from V and 7 bases from J, the junction kept 7 bases outside the gene matches. The CDR3 has 14 amino acids. Germline loops: CDR1 SGHTA, CDR2 FQGNSA. The CDR3 sequence is CASSLGTSLREQYF. The CDR3, as DNA: TGTGCCAGCAGCTTGGGGACTAGCCTTAGGGAGCAGTACTTC.

This clone showed up just a few times. This chain links TRBV12-3 or TRBV12-4 with TRBJ1-2; 10 bases are shared with TRBD1. The CDR3 loop spans 14 amino acids. Trimming took 5 bases from V and 4 from J; bases not matched to a gene: 4. The CDR3 spells CASSPGQGSYGYTF. The CDR3 nucleotides read TGTGCCAGCAGTCCGGGACAGGGGAGCTATGGCTACACCTTC.

The rearrangement links TRBV6-2 or TRBV6-3 to TRBJ2-3; TRBD2 might be the D (7 bases). Germline V gene data show CDR1 as MNHEY and CDR2 as SVGEGT. CDR3 size: 16 residues. The V end lost 1 base, the J end lost 3 bases, and 14 bases lay between the germline ends. Written as DNA, the CDR3 is TGTGCCAGCAGTTACTTCCGGGGGGCAGGTACAGATACGCAGTATTTT. It encodes CASSYFRGAGTDTQYF.

This clone has at least ten counts. The chain employs TRBV3-1 and TRBJ2-2, with D unresolved. Germline V gene sequence: CDR1 LGHDT, CDR2 YNNKEL (reference sequence). This CDR3 region has 11 residues. The ends were cut back, 6 bases at V and 8 bases at J, with 7 bases in the middle. In DNA, the CDR3 is TGTGCCAGCAGTACCTTAGGGGAGCTGTTTTTT. This translates into CASSTLGELFF.

This clone turned up a few times. The chain carries TRBV10-3 and TRBJ2-2; D perhaps matches TRBD2 (6 bases). Germline CDR1 reads ENHRY; CDR2 reads SYGVKD. V was pared by 2 bases and J by 1 base, with 14 bases between. The CDR3 totals 17 residues. The CDR3 spells CAISEARTIVNTGELFF. The CDR3 DNA sequence: TGTGCCATCAGTGAGGCAAGGACTATCGTGAACACCGGGGAGCTGTTTTTT.

This clone was detected ten times or more. The gene calls are TRBV30 and TRBJ2-6; TRBD1 is a possible D gene (6 bases). V was cut by 0 bases and J by 4 bases, with 16 bases left in between. There are 17 residues in the CDR3. The V gene's germline CDR1 is GTSNPN and CDR2 SVGIG (reference sequence). CDR3 amino acids: CAWSVQGSNTGANVLTF. The CDR3 DNA reads as TGTGCCTGGAGTGTACAGGGCTCTAATACCGGGGCCAACGTCCTGACTTTC.

The V call is TRBV19, the J call TRBJ1-1, with D perhaps matching TRBD1 (6 bases). Trimming shortened V by 9 bases and J by 1 base, and 12 bases separated the two germline ends. Germline-derived CDR1 and CDR2 are LNHDA and SQIVND (reference sequence). The CDR3 extends over 13 amino acids. CDR3 nucleotide sequence: TGTGCCAGCGGCAGGGGATGGAACACTGAAGCTTTCTTT. It is translated as CASGRGWNTEAFF.

The J gene is TRBJ2-1, the V gene TRBV11-1, with D perhaps assigned TRBD1 or TRBD2 (6 bases each). CDR3 length: 15 residues. V was pared by 7 bases and J by 4 bases, with 17 bases between. Germline V gene data show CDR1 as SGHAT and CDR2 as FQDESV (reference sequence). The CDR3 DNA reads TGTGCCAGCACCACCGGGGGCGGACGTTACAATGAGCAGTTCTTC. This encodes CASTTGGGRYNEQFF.

V gene TRBV7-3 combines with J gene TRBJ2-1; the D call may be TRBD1 or TRBD2 (5 bases each). Trimming took 9 bases from V and 8 from J, leaving 17 bases between them. CDR3 size: 13 residues. Germline loops: CDR1 SGHTA, CDR2 FQGTGA. The CDR3 bases are TGTGCCAGTCGAGGCGAGGGGAGCGATGAGCAGTTCTTC. The encoded protein is CASRGEGSDEQFF.

The rearrangement uses TRBV28 and TRBJ2-7, with TRBD2 matching over 8 bases. Germline loops: CDR1 MDHEN, CDR2 SYDVKM. The CDR3 contains 14 residues. V trimming: 2 bases; J trimming: 5 bases; junction bases outside the gene matches: 5. The CDR3 loop reads CASSLAGRAHEQYF. The CDR3 nucleotides read TGTGCCAGCAGTTTAGCCGGGAGGGCCCACGAGCAGTACTTC.

There are a few counts of this clone. The CDR3 DNA sequence: TGTGCCAGCAGGGGGGAAGGGTGGACCGGGGAGCTGTTTTTT. This encodes CASRGEGWTGELFF. The chain couples TRBV12-3 or TRBV12-4 to TRBJ2-2, with D perhaps TRBD1 or TRBD2 (5 bases each). The CDR3 is 14 residues long. Trimming removed 6 bases at V and 5 bases at J, with 13 bases between.

The chain recombines TRBV30 with TRBJ2-7, with 8 nucleotides matching TRBD1. This CDR3 has 12 residues. The ends lost 0 bases at V and 10 bases at J; junction bases unmatched: 5. Germline CDR1 and CDR2: GTSNPN and SVGIG (reference sequence). The CDR3 bases are TGTGCCTGGAGTGTACAAGGACAGGGACAGTACTTC. Translated, it gives CAWSVQGQGQYF.

This clone was counted at least ten times. The sample carries other DNA sequences with the same CDR3. The rearrangement uses TRBV2 and TRBJ2-2; D is perhaps TRBD1 (7 bases). This CDR3 comprises 15 residues. The germline CDR1 and CDR2 sequences are SNHLY and FYNNEI. Trimming removed 5 bases at V and 5 bases at J, with 15 bases between. In DNA, the CDR3 is TGTGCCAGCAGTCCTCGGACAGGAGGGACCGGGGAGCTGTTTTTT. Protein sequence: CASSPRTGGTGELFF. Full variable domain (rest looked up from reference TRBV2 and TRBJ2-2): EPEVTQTPSHQVTQMGQEVILRCVPISNHLYFYWYRQILGQKVEFLVSFYNNEISEKSEIFDDQFSVERPDGSNFTLKIRSTKLEDSAMYFCASSPRTGGTGELFFGEGSRLTVL.

This clone was counted at least ten times. The rearrangement uses TRBV14 and TRBJ1-2; D is uncertain. With 4 bases removed from V and 0 bases from J, the gap between germline ends came to 6 bases. Germline CDR1 and CDR2: SGHDN and FVKESK. This CDR3 has 13 residues. In nucleotides, the CDR3 is TGTGCCAGCAGCCGATGGTCTAACTATGGCTACACCTTC. This sequence encodes CASSRWSNYGYTF.

This clone was detected many times. The V call is TRBV7-9, the J call TRBJ2-1; 8 bases line up with TRBD1. This CDR3 contains 14 residues. V gave up 4 bases and J gave up 9 bases; unmatched junction bases: 8. Germline V gives CDR1 SEHNR, CDR2 FQNEAQ (reference sequence). CDR3 coding DNA: TGTGCCAGCAGCTCCGGGACAGGTACCTTTGAGCAGTTCTTC. It specifies CASSSGTGTFEQFF. Filled out from reference TRBV7-9 and TRBJ2-1, the complete variable domain reads DTGVSQNPRHKITKRGQNVTFRCDPISEHNRLYWYRQTLGQGPEFLTYFQNEAQLEKSRLLSDRFSAERPKGSFSTLEIQRTEQGDSAMYLCASSSGTGTFEQFFGPGTRLTVL.

For this clone: One end of the junction varies from germline; a read error may be responsible. The same CDR3 is also encoded by other DNA sequences in this sample. This chain joins TRBV7-8 and TRBJ2-2; the match to TRBD2 covers 9 bases. This CDR3 is built from 16 residues. CDR1 is SGHVS and CDR2 is FQNEAQ in the germline V gene. CDR3 in amino acids: CASSLQREVNTGELFF. In nucleotides, the CDR3 is TGTGCCAGCAGCCTTCAGCGGGAGGTTAACACCGGGGAGCTGTTTTTC. Looking up the rest from reference TRBV7-8 and TRBJ2-2 gives the full variable domain: GAGVSQSPRYKVAKRGQDVALRCDPISGHVSLFWYQQALGQGPEFLTYFQNEAQLDKSGLPSDRFFAERPEGSVSTLKIQRTQQEDSAVYLCASSLQREVNTGELFFGEGSRLTVL.

V and J are TRBV7-9 and TRBJ2-2; 7 nucleotides agree with TRBD1. The V segment lost 5 bases and the J segment 4 bases; nucleotides outside the gene matches: 7. The germline V gene has CDR1 SEHNR and CDR2 FQNEAQ (reference sequence). CDR3 length equals 15 residues. In DNA, the CDR3 is TGTGCCAGCAGCGGTGGGACAGCTATCACCGGGGAGCTGTTTTTT. Translation: CASSGGTAITGELFF.

The chain links TRBV11-1 to TRBJ2-7; D gene unclear. Germline CDR1 and CDR2: SGHAT and FQDESV (reference sequence). This CDR3 contains 13 residues. The germline V and J ends were trimmed by 1 base and 1 base, with 5 bases remaining between them. CDR3 coding DNA: TGTGCCAGCAGCTTAGTTGTGTCCTACGAGCAGTACTTC. Its protein is CASSLVVSYEQYF.

This clone occurred a few times. The V gene is TRBV6-2 or TRBV6-3, the J gene TRBJ2-7; D is possibly TRBD2 (6 bases). Germline-derived CDR1 and CDR2 are MNHEY and SVGEGT. The length of the CDR3 is 14 residues. V lost 4 bases and J lost 3, with 13 bases in between. This CDR3 reads CASSLAGTVYEQYF. The DNA of the CDR3 is TGTGCCAGCAGTTTGGCGGGGACTGTCTACGAGCAGTACTTC.

This clone was counted only a few times. J is TRBJ2-4 and V is TRBV11-2, with D perhaps TRBD1 or TRBD2 (5 bases each). Germline V gives CDR1 SGHAT, CDR2 FQNNGV. This CDR3 has 13 amino acids. The V end lost 7 bases, the J end lost 3 bases, and 10 bases lay between the germline ends. The CDR3 DNA follows: TGTGCCAGCAACCCTGGGGGCAAAAACATTCAGTACTTC. It is translated as CASNPGGKNIQYF.